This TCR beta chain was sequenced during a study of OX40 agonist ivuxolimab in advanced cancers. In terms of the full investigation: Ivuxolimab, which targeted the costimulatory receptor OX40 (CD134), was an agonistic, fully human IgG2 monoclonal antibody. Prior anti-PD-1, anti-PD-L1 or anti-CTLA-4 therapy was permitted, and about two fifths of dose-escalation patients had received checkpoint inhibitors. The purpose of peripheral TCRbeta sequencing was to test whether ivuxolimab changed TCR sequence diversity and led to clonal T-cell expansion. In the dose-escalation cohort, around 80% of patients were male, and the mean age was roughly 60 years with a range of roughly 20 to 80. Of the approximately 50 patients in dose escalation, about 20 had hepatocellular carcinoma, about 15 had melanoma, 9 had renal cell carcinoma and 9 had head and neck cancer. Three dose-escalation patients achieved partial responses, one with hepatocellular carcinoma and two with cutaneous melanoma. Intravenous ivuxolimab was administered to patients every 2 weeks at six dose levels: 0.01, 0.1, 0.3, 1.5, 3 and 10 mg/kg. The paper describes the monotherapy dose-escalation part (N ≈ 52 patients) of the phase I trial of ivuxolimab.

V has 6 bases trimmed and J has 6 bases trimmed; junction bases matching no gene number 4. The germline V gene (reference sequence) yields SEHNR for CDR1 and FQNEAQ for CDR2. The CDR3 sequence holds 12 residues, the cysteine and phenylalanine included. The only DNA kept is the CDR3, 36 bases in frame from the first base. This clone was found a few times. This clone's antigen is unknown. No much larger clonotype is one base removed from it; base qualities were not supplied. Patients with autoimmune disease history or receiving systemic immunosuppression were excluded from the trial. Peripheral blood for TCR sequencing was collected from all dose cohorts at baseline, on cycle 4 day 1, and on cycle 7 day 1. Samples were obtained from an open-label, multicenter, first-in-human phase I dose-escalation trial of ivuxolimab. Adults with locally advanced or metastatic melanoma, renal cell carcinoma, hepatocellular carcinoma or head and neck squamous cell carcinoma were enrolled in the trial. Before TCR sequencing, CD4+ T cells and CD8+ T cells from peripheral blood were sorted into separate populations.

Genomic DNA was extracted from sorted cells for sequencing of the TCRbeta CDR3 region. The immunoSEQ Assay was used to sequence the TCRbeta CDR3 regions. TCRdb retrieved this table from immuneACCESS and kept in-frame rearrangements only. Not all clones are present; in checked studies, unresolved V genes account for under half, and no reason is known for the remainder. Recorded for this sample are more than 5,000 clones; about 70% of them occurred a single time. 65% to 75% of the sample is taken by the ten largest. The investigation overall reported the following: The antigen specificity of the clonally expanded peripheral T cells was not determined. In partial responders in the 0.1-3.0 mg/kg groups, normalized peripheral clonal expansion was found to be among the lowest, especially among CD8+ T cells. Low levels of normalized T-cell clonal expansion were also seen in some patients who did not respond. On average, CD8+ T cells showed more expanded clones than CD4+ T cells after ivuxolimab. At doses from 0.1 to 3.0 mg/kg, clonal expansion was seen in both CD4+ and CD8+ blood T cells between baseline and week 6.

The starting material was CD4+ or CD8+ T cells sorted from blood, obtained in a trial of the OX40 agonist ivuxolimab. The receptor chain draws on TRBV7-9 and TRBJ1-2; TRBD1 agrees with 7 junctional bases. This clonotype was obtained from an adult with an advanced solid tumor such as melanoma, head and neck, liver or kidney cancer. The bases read TGTGCCAGCAGGGGACAGTTGGATGGCTACACCTTC. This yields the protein CASRGQLDGYTF.